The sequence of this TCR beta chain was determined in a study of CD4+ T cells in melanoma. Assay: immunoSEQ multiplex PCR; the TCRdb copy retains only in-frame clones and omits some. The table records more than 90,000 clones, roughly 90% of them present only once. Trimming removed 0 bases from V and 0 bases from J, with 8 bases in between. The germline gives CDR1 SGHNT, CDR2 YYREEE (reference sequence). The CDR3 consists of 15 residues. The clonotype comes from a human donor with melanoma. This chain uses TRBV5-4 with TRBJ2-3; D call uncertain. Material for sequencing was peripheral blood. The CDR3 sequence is CASSLAVSSTDTQYF. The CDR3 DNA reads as TGTGCCAGCAGCTTGGCCGTGTCTAGCACAGATACGCAGTATTTT.